The rows below give T cell receptor beta chains drawn from one sample of a study of cytomegalovirus exposure and HLA in healthy donors. The data were produced by immunoSEQ multiplex PCR, yet TCRdb's version contains in-frame clones alone and is incomplete. Among under 150,000 clones listed, roughly 69% were seen once. Sequenced: PBMCs. Receptor source: a human donor in good health. The CDR3 runs from the conserved cysteine through the conserved F or W. The D gene is left open where the match is weak. Size is omitted from some rows. Given values are once, few, many or a class for expanded clones.

v_gene: TRBV7-9; j_gene: TRBJ1-4; d_gene: .; abundance: few; CDR3nt: TGTTCCAGCCGGGAATTTAATGAAAAACTGTTTTTT; CDR3aa: CSSREFNEKLFF
v_gene: TRBV19; j_gene: TRBJ1-6; d_gene: .; abundance: .; CDR3nt: TGTGCCAGGGCCTCCACAGGGATGACCGGATCACCCCTCCACTTT; CDR3aa: CARASTGMTGSPLHF
v_gene: TRBV30; j_gene: TRBJ2-7; d_gene: .; abundance: .; CDR3nt: TGTGTCACCGGGCAGGGGCTGGAGCAGTACTTC; CDR3aa: CVTGQGLEQYF
v_gene: TRBV6-6; j_gene: TRBJ2-2; d_gene: TRBD1; abundance: few; CDR3nt: TGTGCCCACAGGGGGGACAAGTACACCGGGGAGCTGTTTTTT; CDR3aa: CAHRGDKYTGELFF
v_gene: TRBV28; j_gene: TRBJ2-7; d_gene: .; abundance: .; CDR3nt: TGTGCCAGCAGTTTGTCCGGGGTCCCCTACGAGCAGTACTTC; CDR3aa: CASSLSGVPYEQYF
v_gene: TRBV28; j_gene: TRBJ1-5; d_gene: TRBD1; abundance: once; CDR3nt: TGTGCCAGCAGGCCGACAGGGAACAATCAGCCCCAGCATTTT; CDR3aa: CASRPTGNNQPQHF
v_gene: TRBV5-1; j_gene: TRBJ2-1; d_gene: .; abundance: .; CDR3nt: TGCGCCAGCAGCTTGGCTGGAGTGGCTCGGAATGAGCAGTTCTTC; CDR3aa: CASSLAGVARNEQFF
v_gene: TRBV19; j_gene: TRBJ1-6; d_gene: TRBD1; abundance: .; CDR3nt: TGTGCCAGTAGTATTCGGGACAGGGGGCCTTCACCCCTCCACTTT; CDR3aa: CASSIRDRGPSPLHF
v_gene: TRBV28; j_gene: TRBJ2-5; d_gene: .; abundance: .; CDR3nt: TGTGCCAGCAGTTTAGTGGACGGGGGAGAGACCCAGTACTTC; CDR3aa: CASSLVDGGETQYF
v_gene: TRBV10-3; j_gene: TRBJ1-1; d_gene: .; abundance: .; CDR3nt: TGTGCCATCAGTGAGTTTGGTGGCATGAACACTGAAGCTTTCTTT; CDR3aa: CAISEFGGMNTEAFF
v_gene: TRBV9; j_gene: TRBJ1-3; d_gene: .; abundance: .; CDR3nt: TGTGCCAGCAGCGTAGCGGAGGGAAACACCATATATTTT; CDR3aa: CASSVAEGNTIYF
v_gene: TRBV28; j_gene: TRBJ2-3; d_gene: TRBD1; abundance: .; CDR3nt: TGTGCCAGCAGTTTGGGACAGGGCACTAGCACAGATACGCAGTATTTT; CDR3aa: CASSLGQGTSTDTQYF
v_gene: TRBV18; j_gene: TRBJ2-3; d_gene: .; abundance: .; CDR3nt: TGTGCCAGCTCACCTCCTAGCACAGATACGCAGTATTTT; CDR3aa: CASSPPSTDTQYF
v_gene: TRBV29-1; j_gene: TRBJ2-6; d_gene: TRBD1; abundance: .; CDR3nt: TGCAGCGTTGAGAGGATAGCCGGGACAGGTAGCTCTGGGGCCAACGTCCTGACTTTC; CDR3aa: CSVERIAGTGSSGANVLTF
v_gene: TRBV7-2; j_gene: TRBJ1-1; d_gene: .; abundance: .; CDR3nt: TGTGCCAGCAGCTTAAATTTGGCGAACACTGAAGCTTTCTTT; CDR3aa: CASSLNLANTEAFF
v_gene: TRBV6-1; j_gene: TRBJ2-3; d_gene: .; abundance: .; CDR3nt: TGTGCCAGCAGTGAAGTAGTAGCCAGGGGTCTCAACACAGATACGCAGTATTTT; CDR3aa: CASSEVVARGLNTDTQYF
v_gene: TRBV5-1; j_gene: TRBJ2-3; d_gene: TRBD1; abundance: few; CDR3nt: TGCGCCAGCAGGGGGACAGTTAGCACAGATACGCAGTATTTT; CDR3aa: CASRGTVSTDTQYF
v_gene: TRBV7-3; j_gene: TRBJ2-7; d_gene: .; abundance: .; CDR3nt: TGTGCCAGCAGCTTAACACCCGCGAGAGAGCAGTACTTC; CDR3aa: CASSLTPAREQYF
v_gene: TRBV29-1; j_gene: TRBJ2-3; d_gene: TRBD2; abundance: .; CDR3nt: TGCAGCGTTACACCCAGACTAAGCAGCGTTGAATGGGCTAGCGGGAGTTATACAGATACGCAGTATTTT; CDR3aa: CSVTPRLSSVEWASGSYTDTQYF
v_gene: TRBV6-4; j_gene: TRBJ2-5; d_gene: TRBD2; abundance: .; CDR3nt: TGTGCCAGCAGTGACTCGGCTAGCGGGAGTTTGGAGACCCAGTACTTC; CDR3aa: CASSDSASGSLETQYF
v_gene: TRBV7-9; j_gene: TRBJ2-3; d_gene: TRBD2; abundance: .; CDR3nt: TGTGCCAGCAGCTTAGCGGGCGGACTAGCGGGGTCCACAGATACGCAGTATTTT; CDR3aa: CASSLAGGLAGSTDTQYF
v_gene: TRBV7-2; j_gene: TRBJ2-1; d_gene: TRBD2; abundance: .; CDR3nt: TGTGCCAGCAGCCTGAGCGGACTAGCGGGAAATGAGCAGTTCTTC; CDR3aa: CASSLSGLAGNEQFF
v_gene: TRBV7-2; j_gene: TRBJ2-3; d_gene: TRBD2; abundance: .; CDR3nt: TGTGCCAGCAGCTTAGGTATTAGCGGGAGCACAGATACGCAGTATTTT; CDR3aa: CASSLGISGSTDTQYF
v_gene: TRBV19; j_gene: TRBJ1-2; d_gene: .; abundance: once; CDR3nt: TGTGCCAGTAGTATTGGCGCTCTCGGGGGGAACTATGGCTACACCTTC; CDR3aa: CASSIGALGGNYGYTF
v_gene: TRBV15; j_gene: TRBJ2-7; d_gene: TRBD1; abundance: .; CDR3nt: TGTGCCACCAGCAGGGTGGACAGGTTCACTTTCTACGAGCAGTACTTC; CDR3aa: CATSRVDRFTFYEQYF
v_gene: TRBV19; j_gene: TRBJ1-5; d_gene: TRBD1; abundance: .; CDR3nt: TGTGCCAGTAAGGCGGACCAGGGGGCCCGGAATCAGCCCCAGCATTTT; CDR3aa: CASKADQGARNQPQHF
v_gene: TRBV28; j_gene: TRBJ1-4; d_gene: TRBD1; abundance: .; CDR3nt: TGTGCCAGCAGTCAGACAGGGGGGCCGCGTGAAAAACTGTTTTTT; CDR3aa: CASSQTGGPREKLFF
v_gene: TRBV7-9; j_gene: TRBJ2-3; d_gene: TRBD1; abundance: .; CDR3nt: TGTGCCAGCAGCTTACCCCGGGACAGACTTACAGATACGCAGTATTTT; CDR3aa: CASSLPRDRLTDTQYF
v_gene: TRBV5-4; j_gene: TRBJ2-3; d_gene: .; abundance: .; CDR3nt: TGTGCCAGCAGCTTTTTAGCGACAAATACGCAGTATTTT; CDR3aa: CASSFLATNTQYF
v_gene: TRBV6-6; j_gene: TRBJ2-7; d_gene: .; abundance: .; CDR3nt: TGTGCCAGCAGTCGACAGGCCTACGAGCAGTACTTC; CDR3aa: CASSRQAYEQYF
v_gene: TRBV28; j_gene: TRBJ2-5; d_gene: .; abundance: .; CDR3nt: TGTGCCAGCAGGGAAAGGTTAGCGGAAACCCAAGAGACCCAGTACTTC; CDR3aa: CASRERLAETQETQYF
v_gene: TRBV19; j_gene: TRBJ2-1; d_gene: TRBD1; abundance: .; CDR3nt: TGTGCCAGTAGTATAGACAGGGGGCCTTACAATGAGCAGTTCTTC; CDR3aa: CASSIDRGPYNEQFF
v_gene: TRBV14; j_gene: TRBJ1-2; d_gene: .; abundance: .; CDR3nt: TGTGCCAGCAGCCAAGTTCAGGGAGGCTATGGCTACACCTTC; CDR3aa: CASSQVQGGYGYTF
v_gene: TRBV9; j_gene: TRBJ2-3; d_gene: .; abundance: .; CDR3nt: TGTGCCAGCAGCGAGGGGAGGACTGAGAGGGATACGCAGTATTTT; CDR3aa: CASSEGRTERDTQYF
v_gene: TRBV4-3; j_gene: TRBJ2-1; d_gene: TRBD2; abundance: .; CDR3nt: TGCGCCAGCAGCCAAGAGTTCCCGGGAGGGGTATACAATGAGCAGTTCTTC; CDR3aa: CASSQEFPGGVYNEQFF
v_gene: TRBV7-9; j_gene: TRBJ1-4; d_gene: .; abundance: .; CDR3nt: TGTGCCAGCAGCTTAGATGGGAGTAATGAAAAACTGTTTTTT; CDR3aa: CASSLDGSNEKLFF
v_gene: TRBV28; j_gene: TRBJ2-2; d_gene: .; abundance: .; CDR3nt: TGTGCCAGCAGTTTGGTACAGGTCAACACCGGGGAGCTGTTTTTT; CDR3aa: CASSLVQVNTGELFF
v_gene: TRBV7-9; j_gene: TRBJ2-1; d_gene: .; abundance: few; CDR3nt: TGTGCCAGCGTTCCGAGCTCCTACAATGAGCAGTTCTTC; CDR3aa: CASVPSSYNEQFF
v_gene: TRBV9; j_gene: TRBJ2-3; d_gene: .; abundance: .; CDR3nt: TGTGCCAGCAGCGTAGCGACAGATACGCAGTATTTT; CDR3aa: CASSVATDTQYF
v_gene: TRBV2; j_gene: TRBJ2-7; d_gene: .; abundance: .; CDR3nt: TGTGCCAGCAGCCCCCCCAGGGCGGGGTCCTACGAGCAGTACTTC; CDR3aa: CASSPPRAGSYEQYF
v_gene: TRBV5-1; j_gene: TRBJ2-5; d_gene: TRBD2; abundance: few; CDR3nt: TGCGCCAGCGCGACTAGCGGGGGGGCCGGGGAGACCCAGTACTTC; CDR3aa: CASATSGGAGETQYF
v_gene: TRBV2; j_gene: TRBJ2-3; d_gene: TRBD2; abundance: .; CDR3nt: TGTGCCAGCAAAAGACTAGCGGGGGGGAGCACAGATACGCAGTATTTT; CDR3aa: CASKRLAGGSTDTQYF
v_gene: TRBV2; j_gene: TRBJ2-7; d_gene: .; abundance: .; CDR3nt: TGTGCCAGCAGTGATCCACGTCGGGGGACCTACGAGCAGTACTTC; CDR3aa: CASSDPRRGTYEQYF
v_gene: TRBV7-2; j_gene: TRBJ2-5; d_gene: TRBD2; abundance: .; CDR3nt: TGTGCCAGCAGCTCACGACTAGCGGGGAGAGAGACCCAGTACTTC; CDR3aa: CASSSRLAGRETQYF
v_gene: TRBV6-5; j_gene: TRBJ2-3; d_gene: .; abundance: few; CDR3nt: TGTGCCAGCACTAACCGGGACTTATACACAGATACGCAGTATTTT; CDR3aa: CASTNRDLYTDTQYF
v_gene: TRBV9; j_gene: TRBJ2-1; d_gene: .; abundance: .; CDR3nt: TGTGCCAGCAGCGTAGGTCACTACAATGAGCAGTTCTTC; CDR3aa: CASSVGHYNEQFF
v_gene: TRBV6-6; j_gene: TRBJ2-5; d_gene: .; abundance: once; CDR3nt: TGTGCCGCGGGACAGAAACAAGAGACCCAGTACTTC; CDR3aa: CAAGQKQETQYF